The TCR beta chain under discussion was sequenced for a study of neoadjuvant anti-PD-1 for oral cavity cancer. Study background: Patients mostly received three to four biweekly nivolumab doses at 3 mg/kg before surgery.

Most PBMC samples had roughly 0.5 ug input DNA in six replicates. Produced via immunoSEQ multiplex PCR; TCRdb's table is partial and in-frame only. This sample carries over 65,000 clones, roughly nine tenths of them seen once, and the ten largest clones take 2.5% to 3.5%. Time point noted: after neoadjuvant nivolumab, at surgical resection. The source was PBMCs, collected after nivolumab (anti-PD-1) treatment. The sequence came from a person between 35 and 79 years old with oral cavity squamous cell carcinoma.

The CDR3 DNA reads TGTGCCAGCAGCTTGCCTGGGGGGGCTAATTCCTACGAGCAGTACTTC. As protein: CASSLPGGANSYEQYF. The V and J genes are TRBV5-6 and TRBJ2-7; D possibly corresponds to TRBD2 (7 bases). The germline V and J ends were trimmed by 1 base and 1 base, with 15 bases remaining between them. The CDR3 sequence is 16 residues long. Germline lookup yields CDR1 SGHDT and CDR2 YYEEEE.